Below are 10 T cell receptor beta chains sequenced from a single sample in a study of CD8+ T cells in alopecia areata. RNA extraction was followed by reverse transcription into cDNA, which acted as the sequencing template. Repertoires were generated with immunoSEQ multiplex PCR, while TCRdb's copy carries only in-frame clones and drops some. Here the sample spans 200,000 to 250,000 clones, around 66% being singletons. Treatment specified: oral pan-JAK inhibitor, 5-10 mg twice daily. Here the sequenced sample was CD4+ T cells sorted from blood, taken at week 4, from a patient treated with tofacitinib. The origin of the receptors is a human donor with alopecia areata.

The V call is TRBV4-3, the J call TRBJ2-7; D possibly corresponds to TRBD1 (5 bases). The CDR3 sequence is 16 residues long. V dropped 0 bases and J dropped 5 bases, with 17 bases sitting between them. CDR1 and CDR2 (germline): LGHNA, YSLEER. CDR3 amino acids: CASSQDLQGGWNEQYF. The CDR3 DNA follows: TGCGCCAGCAGCCAAGATCTGCAGGGTGGGTGGAACGAGCAGTACTTC.

The CDR3 reads CAWSVLSGSTEAFF. Here the CDR3 DNA reads TGTGCCTGGAGTGTACTTTCAGGGAGCACTGAAGCTTTCTTT. The chain carries TRBV30 and TRBJ1-1; D is perhaps TRBD1 (5 bases). Germline V gene sequence: CDR1 GTSNPN, CDR2 SVGIG (reference sequence). The V and J ends lost 0 bases and 4 bases respectively, with 12 bases between them. This CDR3 region has 14 residues.

A word on this clone: The germline gene is not matched at one end of the junction; a read error may be the cause. This chain joins TRBV30 and TRBJ1-4; TRBD1 agrees at 9 bases. The CDR3 is 17 residues long. CDR1 and CDR2 (germline): GTSNPN, SVGIG (reference sequence). The DNA for the CDR3 is TGTGCCGGGAGCAAATACAGGGGGCGGGAGGGAAATGAAAAACTGTTTTTT. Translating it yields CAGSKYRGREGNEKLFF. The full variable domain, rest sourced from reference TRBV30 and TRBJ1-4, is SQTIHQWPATLVQPVGSPLSLECTVEGTSNPNLYWYRQAAGRGLQLLFYSVGIGQISSEVPQNLSASRPQDRQFILSSKKLLLSDSGFYLCAGSKYRGREGNEKLFFGSGTQLSVL.

This sequence joins TRBV27 and TRBJ1-5, with D possibly matching TRBD1 (6 bases). Looked up from germline, CDR1 is MNHEY and CDR2 is SMNVEV (reference sequence). The germline V and J ends were trimmed by 5 bases and 7 bases, with 18 bases remaining between them. This CDR3 has 15 amino acids. CDR3 in DNA: TGTGCCAGCAGTGCGGGGGGCCGAGGTCGACAGCCCCAGCATTTT. The encoded protein is CASSAGGRGRQPQHF.

CDR3 region: CASNRGYTGELFF. The DNA for the CDR3 is TGTGCCAGCAACAGGGGTTACACCGGGGAGCTGTTTTTT. The chain joins TRBV2 to TRBJ2-2; 7 bases are shared with TRBD1. Per germline, CDR1 SNHLY and CDR2 FYNNEI. Trimming removed 7 bases from V and 3 bases from J; junction bases left unmatched: 2. This CDR3 has 13 residues.

The chain employs TRBV5-4 and TRBJ2-3; 7 bases line up with TRBD2. The CDR3 spans 13 residues. J gave up 6 bases and V 4 bases, and 5 bases lay outside the gene matches. The V gene's germline CDR1 is SGHNT and CDR2 YYREEE (reference sequence). The DNA of the CDR3 is TGTGCCAGCAGCCCTAAACTAGCGGATACGCAGTATTTT. Amino acid sequence: CASSPKLADTQYF. The variable domain in full, completed from reference TRBV5-4 and TRBJ2-3, reads ETGVTQSPTHLIKTRGQQVTLRCSSQSGHNTVSWYQQALGQGPQFIFQYYREEENGRGNFPPRFSGLQFPNYSSELNVNALELDDSALYLCASSPKLADTQYFGPGTRLTVL.

J is TRBJ1-2 and V is TRBV29-1, with 9 bases that match TRBD1. V trimming: 6 bases; J trimming: 2 bases; junction bases outside the gene matches: 7. Looked up from germline, CDR1 is SQVTM and CDR2 is ANQGSEA. The CDR3 length is 14 residues. This chain's CDR3 is CSVARDRANYGYTF. CDR3 nucleotides: TGCAGCGTGGCCCGGGACAGGGCCAACTATGGCTACACCTTC.

The chain joins TRBV4-2 to TRBJ1-2; D uncertain. V lost 1 base to trimming and J lost 8 bases, with 11 bases between them. The germline V gene encodes CDR1 LGHNA and CDR2 YNFKEQ. The CDR3 runs 13 residues. The DNA of the CDR3 is TGTGCCAGCAGCCAAGGGGCGGGATCCGGCTACACCTTC. Its protein product is CASSQGAGSGYTF.

V is TRBV30 and J is TRBJ2-3; the D is unclear. Per the germline V gene, CDR1 is GTSNPN and CDR2 is SVGIG (reference sequence). This CDR3 has 14 amino acids. Deletions cut 2 bases from V and 2 bases from J, with 11 bases between. Here the CDR3 DNA reads TGTGCCTGGAGTCGAGGACGGATCACAGATACGCAGTATTTT. Translation: CAWSRGRITDTQYF.

This clone came up once. The chain employs TRBV25-1 and TRBJ2-2; TRBD2 matches at 9 bases. This CDR3 comprises 17 residues. Germline trimming cut 0 bases from V and 7 bases from J; bases unmatched to any gene: 9. Germline loops: CDR1 MGHDK, CDR2 SYGVNS. The CDR3 coding sequence is TGTGCCAGCAGTGAATATAGCGGGGGACCTCGCGTCGGGGAGCTGTTTTTT. Translated: CASSEYSGGPRVGELFF. Looking up the rest from reference TRBV25-1 and TRBJ2-2 gives the full variable domain: EADIYQTPRYLVIGTGKKITLECSQTMGHDKMYWYQQDPGMELHLIHYSYGVNSTEKGDLSSESTVSRIRTEHFPLTLESARPSHTSQYLCASSEYSGGPRVGELFFGEGSRLTVL.